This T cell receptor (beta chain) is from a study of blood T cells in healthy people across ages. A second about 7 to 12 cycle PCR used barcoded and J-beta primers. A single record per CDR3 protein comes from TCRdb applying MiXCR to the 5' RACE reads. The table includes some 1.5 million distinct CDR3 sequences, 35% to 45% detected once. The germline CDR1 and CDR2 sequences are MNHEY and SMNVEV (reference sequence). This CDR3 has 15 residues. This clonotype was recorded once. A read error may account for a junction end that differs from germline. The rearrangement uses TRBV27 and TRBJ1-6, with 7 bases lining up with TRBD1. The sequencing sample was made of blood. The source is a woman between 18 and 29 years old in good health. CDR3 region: CASSTTGTANPPLHF. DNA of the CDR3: TGTGCCAGCAGTACCACAGGGACAGCTAATCCACCCCTCCACTTT.